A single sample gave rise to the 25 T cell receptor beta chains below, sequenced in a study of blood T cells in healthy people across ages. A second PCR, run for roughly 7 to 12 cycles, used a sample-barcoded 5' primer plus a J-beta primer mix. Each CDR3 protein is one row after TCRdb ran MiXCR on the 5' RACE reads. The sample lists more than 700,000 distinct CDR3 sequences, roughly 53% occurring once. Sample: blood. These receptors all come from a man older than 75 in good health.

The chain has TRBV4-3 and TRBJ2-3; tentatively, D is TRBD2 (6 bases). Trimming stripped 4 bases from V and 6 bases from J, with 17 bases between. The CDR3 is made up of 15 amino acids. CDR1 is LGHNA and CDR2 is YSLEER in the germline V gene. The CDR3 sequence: CASSPRLVGGDTQYF. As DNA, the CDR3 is TGCGCCAGCAGCCCCCGACTAGTGGGAGGTGATACGCAGTATTTT.

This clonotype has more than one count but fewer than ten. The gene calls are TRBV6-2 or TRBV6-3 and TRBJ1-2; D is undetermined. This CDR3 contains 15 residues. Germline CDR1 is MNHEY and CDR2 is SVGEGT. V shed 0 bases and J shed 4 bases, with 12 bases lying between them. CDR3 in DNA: TGTGCCAGCAGTTACTCTGGCAATGGGGTCTATGGCTACACCTTC. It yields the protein CASSYSGNGVYGYTF.

The CDR3 reads CATSRDYSGAGELFF. The CDR3, as DNA: TGTGCCACCAGCAGAGATTACTCAGGGGCCGGGGAGCTGTTTTTT. V usage is TRBV15 and J usage is TRBJ2-2; tentatively, D is TRBD1 (6 bases). V was cut by 0 bases and J by 6 bases, with 11 bases left in between. This CDR3 has 15 amino acids. Germline V gives CDR1 LNHNV, CDR2 YYDKDF (reference sequence).

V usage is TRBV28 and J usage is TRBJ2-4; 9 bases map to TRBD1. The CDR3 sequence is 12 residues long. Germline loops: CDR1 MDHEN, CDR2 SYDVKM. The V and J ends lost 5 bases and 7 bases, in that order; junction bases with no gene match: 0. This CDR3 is CASSGTGNIQYF. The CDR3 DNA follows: TGTGCCAGCAGTGGGACAGGGAACATTCAGTACTTC.

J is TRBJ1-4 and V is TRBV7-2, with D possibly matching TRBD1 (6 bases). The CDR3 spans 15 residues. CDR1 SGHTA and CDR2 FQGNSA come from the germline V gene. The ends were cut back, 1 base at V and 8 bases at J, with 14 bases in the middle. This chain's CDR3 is CASSLVGGPREKLFF. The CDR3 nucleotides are TGTGCCAGCAGCTTAGTTGGGGGGCCGCGGGAAAAACTGTTTTTT.

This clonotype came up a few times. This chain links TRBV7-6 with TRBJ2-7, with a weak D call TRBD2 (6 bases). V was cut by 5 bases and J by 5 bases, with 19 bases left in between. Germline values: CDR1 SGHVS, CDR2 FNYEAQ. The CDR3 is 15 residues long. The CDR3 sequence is CASSVGGIYGHEQYF. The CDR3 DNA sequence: TGTGCCAGCAGCGTAGGAGGGATATATGGTCACGAGCAGTACTTC. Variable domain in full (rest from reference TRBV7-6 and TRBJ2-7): GAGVSQSPRYKVTKRGQDVALRCDPISGHVSLYWYRQALGQGPEFLTYFNYEAQQDKSGLPNDRFSAERPEGSISTLTIQRTEQRDSAMYRCASSVGGIYGHEQYFGPGTRLTVT.

The CDR3 spells CASGPRGNEQFF. CDR3 coding DNA: TGTGCCTCCGGGCCCCGGGGGAATGAGCAGTTCTTC. V is TRBV10-3 and J is TRBJ2-1, with D possibly being TRBD2 (6 bases). The V end was cut by 11 bases, the J end by 7 bases, with 15 bases between. The CDR3 spans 12 residues. Germline V gene lookup returns CDR1 ENHRY and CDR2 SYGVKD.

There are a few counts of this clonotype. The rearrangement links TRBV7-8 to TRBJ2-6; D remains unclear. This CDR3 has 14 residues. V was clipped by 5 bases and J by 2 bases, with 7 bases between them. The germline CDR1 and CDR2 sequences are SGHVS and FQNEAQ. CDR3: CASSTAAGANVLTF. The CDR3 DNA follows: TGTGCCAGCAGCACGGCGGCTGGGGCCAACGTCCTGACTTTC.

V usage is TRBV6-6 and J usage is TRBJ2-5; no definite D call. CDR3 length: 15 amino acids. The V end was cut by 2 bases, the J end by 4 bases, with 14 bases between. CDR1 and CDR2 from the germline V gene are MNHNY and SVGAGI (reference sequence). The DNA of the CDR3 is TGTGCCAGCAGTTACACACCCGTGGGGATAGAGACCCAGTACTTC. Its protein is CASSYTPVGIETQYF.

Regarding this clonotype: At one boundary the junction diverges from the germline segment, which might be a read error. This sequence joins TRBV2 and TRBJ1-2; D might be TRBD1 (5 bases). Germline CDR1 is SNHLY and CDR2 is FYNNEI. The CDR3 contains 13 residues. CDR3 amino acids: CASSEGSNYGYTF. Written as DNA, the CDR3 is TGCGCCAGCAGCGAGGGGTCTAACTATGGCTACACCTTC.

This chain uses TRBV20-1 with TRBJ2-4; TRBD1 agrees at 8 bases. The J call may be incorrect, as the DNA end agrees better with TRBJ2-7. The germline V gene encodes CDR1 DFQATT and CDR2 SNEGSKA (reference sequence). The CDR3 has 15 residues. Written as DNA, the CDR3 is TGCAGTGCACGAGACAGGGGCCGGTTTTCCTACGAGCAGTACTTC. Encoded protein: CSARDRGRFSYEQYF.

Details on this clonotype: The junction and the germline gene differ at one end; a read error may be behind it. CDR3 coding DNA: TGTGCCACCAATCAGAACGCCGGGGAGCTGTTTTTT. Translated: CATNQNAGELFF. The rearrangement joins TRBV24-1 to TRBJ2-2; D is ambiguous. The CDR3 contains 12 residues. The germline V gene has CDR1 KGHDR and CDR2 SFDVKD.

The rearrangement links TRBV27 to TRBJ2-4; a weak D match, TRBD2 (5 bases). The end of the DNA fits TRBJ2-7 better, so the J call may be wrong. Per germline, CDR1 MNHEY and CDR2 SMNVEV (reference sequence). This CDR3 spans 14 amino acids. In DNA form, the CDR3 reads TGTGCCAGCAGTAGAGTCGGGAATGTCTACGAGCAGTACTTC. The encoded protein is CASSRVGNVYEQYF.

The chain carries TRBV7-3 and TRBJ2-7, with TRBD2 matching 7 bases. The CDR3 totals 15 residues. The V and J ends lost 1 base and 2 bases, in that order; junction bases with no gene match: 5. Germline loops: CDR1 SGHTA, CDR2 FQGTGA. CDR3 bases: TGTGCCAGCAGCTTAAACGGGAGGAGCACCTACGAGCAGTACTTC. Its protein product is CASSLNGRSTYEQYF.

CDR3 bases: TGTGCCAGCAGTGTATACAGGGATTCTGGGGCCAACGTCCTGACTTTC. Translated, it gives CASSVYRDSGANVLTF. V usage is TRBV12-3 or TRBV12-4 and J usage is TRBJ2-6, with D possibly TRBD1 on 6 matching bases. This CDR3 is 16 amino acids long. Trimming left V 5 bases short and J 1 base short, with 12 bases between.

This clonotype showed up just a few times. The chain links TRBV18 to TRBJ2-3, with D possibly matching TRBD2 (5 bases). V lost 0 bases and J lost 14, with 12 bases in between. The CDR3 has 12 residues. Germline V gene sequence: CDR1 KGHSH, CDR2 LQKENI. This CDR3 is CASSPPGRYAYF. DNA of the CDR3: TGTGCCAGCTCACCACCGGGGAGATACGCGTATTTT.

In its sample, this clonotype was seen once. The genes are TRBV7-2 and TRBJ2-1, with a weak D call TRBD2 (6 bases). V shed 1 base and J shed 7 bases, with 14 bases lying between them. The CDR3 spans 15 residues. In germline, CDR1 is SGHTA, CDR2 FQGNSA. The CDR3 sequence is CASSLVGGVGNEQFF. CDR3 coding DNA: TGTGCCAGCAGCTTAGTGGGGGGAGTCGGAAATGAGCAGTTCTTC.

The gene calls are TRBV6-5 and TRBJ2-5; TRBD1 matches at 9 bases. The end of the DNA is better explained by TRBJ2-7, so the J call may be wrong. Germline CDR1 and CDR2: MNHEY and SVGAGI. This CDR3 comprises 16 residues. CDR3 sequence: CASRRSAGTGLYEQYF. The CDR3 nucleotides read TGTGCCAGCCGAAGGTCAGCCGGGACAGGGTTGTACGAGCAGTACTTC.

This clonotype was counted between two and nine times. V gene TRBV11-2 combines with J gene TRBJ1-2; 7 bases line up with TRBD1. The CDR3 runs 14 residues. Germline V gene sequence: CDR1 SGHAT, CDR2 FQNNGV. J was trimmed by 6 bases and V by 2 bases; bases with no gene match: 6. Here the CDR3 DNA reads TGTGCCAGCAGCTTAAACAGGGGAGGAGATGGCTACACCTTC. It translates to CASSLNRGGDGYTF.

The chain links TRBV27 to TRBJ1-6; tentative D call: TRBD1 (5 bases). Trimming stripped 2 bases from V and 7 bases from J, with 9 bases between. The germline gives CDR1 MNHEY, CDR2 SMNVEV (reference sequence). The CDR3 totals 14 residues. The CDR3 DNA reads TGTGCCAGCAGTTTAAGGCGGGGGAATTCACCCCTCCACTTT. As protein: CASSLRRGNSPLHF.

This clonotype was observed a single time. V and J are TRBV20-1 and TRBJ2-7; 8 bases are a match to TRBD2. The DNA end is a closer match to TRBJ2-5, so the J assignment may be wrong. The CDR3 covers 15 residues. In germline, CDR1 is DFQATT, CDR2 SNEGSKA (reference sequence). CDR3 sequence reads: CSARGGLASPETQYF. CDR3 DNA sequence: TGCAGTGCCCGGGGAGGACTAGCTTCCCCAGAGACCCAGTACTTC.

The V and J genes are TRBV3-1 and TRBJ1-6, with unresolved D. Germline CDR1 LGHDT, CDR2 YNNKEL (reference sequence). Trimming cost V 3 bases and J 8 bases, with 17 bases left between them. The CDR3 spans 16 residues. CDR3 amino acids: CASSHLGKGHYSPLHF. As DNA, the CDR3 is TGTGCCAGCAGCCACCTGGGAAAGGGCCATTATTCACCCCTCCACTTT.

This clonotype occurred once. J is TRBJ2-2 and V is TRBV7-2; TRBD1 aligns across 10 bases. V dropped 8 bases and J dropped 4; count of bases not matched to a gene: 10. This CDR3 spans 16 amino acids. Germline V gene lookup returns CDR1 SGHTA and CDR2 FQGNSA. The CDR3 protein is CASASGTGVLTGELFF. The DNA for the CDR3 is TGTGCCAGCGCATCCGGGACAGGGGTTCTCACCGGGGAGCTGTTTTTT.

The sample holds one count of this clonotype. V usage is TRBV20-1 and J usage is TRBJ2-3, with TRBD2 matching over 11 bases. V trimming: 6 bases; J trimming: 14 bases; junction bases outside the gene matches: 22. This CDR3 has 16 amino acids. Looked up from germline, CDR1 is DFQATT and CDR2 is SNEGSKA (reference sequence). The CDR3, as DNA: TGCAGTGCCGTCCCAACTAGCGGGAGTTCATCTTACTACGCGTATTTT. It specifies CSAVPTSGSSSYYAYF.

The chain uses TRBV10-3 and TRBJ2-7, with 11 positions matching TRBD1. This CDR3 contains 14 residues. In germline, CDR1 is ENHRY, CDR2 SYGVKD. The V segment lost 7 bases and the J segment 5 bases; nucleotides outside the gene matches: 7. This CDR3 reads CAITTGTGGHEQYF. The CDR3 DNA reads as TGTGCCATCACCACCGGGACAGGGGGTCACGAGCAGTACTTC.